This T cell receptor beta chain came from a study of blood T cell repertoires in COVID-19. Turning to the study itself: The samples span acute and convalescent COVID-19 from the United States, Italy and Spain. Sources were T cells, B-cell-depleted T cells, or PBMCs; the material itself was cDNA or gDNA.

Trimming cost V 2 bases and J 10 bases, with 13 bases left between them. Germline-derived CDR1 and CDR2 are SGHDT and YYEEEE. The CDR3 sequence is 13 residues long. Original handling: Nucleated cell number was recorded as an estimate derived from reference gene primer amplification. Method: immunoSEQ multiplex PCR; TCRdb's copy keeps in-frame clones and lacks some. That table gives V, J and clone size, and the DNA gave D and trimming. The sample holds a few hundred thousand clones, around 90% seen once. The chain is built from TRBV5-6 and TRBJ2-1; the D gene is possibly TRBD1 (6 bases). The receptor's source is a woman in her fifties or sixties with COVID-19, enrolled during active disease. The sample was peripheral blood. CDR3 in DNA: TGTGCCAGCAGCTTAAAACAGGGTAACGAGCAGTTCTTC. This sequence encodes CASSLKQGNEQFF.